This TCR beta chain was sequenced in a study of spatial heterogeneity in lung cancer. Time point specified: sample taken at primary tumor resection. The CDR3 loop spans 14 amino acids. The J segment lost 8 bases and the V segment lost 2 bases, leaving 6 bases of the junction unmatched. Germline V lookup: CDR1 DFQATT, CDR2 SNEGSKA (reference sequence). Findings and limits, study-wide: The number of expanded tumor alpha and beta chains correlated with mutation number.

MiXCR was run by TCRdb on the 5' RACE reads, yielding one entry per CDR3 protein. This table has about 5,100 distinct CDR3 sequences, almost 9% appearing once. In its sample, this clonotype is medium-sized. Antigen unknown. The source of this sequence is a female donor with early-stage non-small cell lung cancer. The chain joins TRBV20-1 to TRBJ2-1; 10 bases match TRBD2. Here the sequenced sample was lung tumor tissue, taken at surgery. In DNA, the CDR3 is TGCAGTGCTAGACTAGCGGGAGTAGGCTATGAGCAGTTCTTC. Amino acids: CSARLAGVGYEQFF.